This TCR beta chain was found in a study of T-cell memory formation after mild COVID-19. Study findings and constraints: Among contracting clones, CD4+ were mainly CM/EM and CD8+ enriched in EMRA. Among clones contracting day 15 to 85, CD4/CD8 was balanced, whereas later expanders leaned CD4+.

A 5'RACE reaction primed in the constant segment made cDNA libraries of TCR alpha and TCR beta, and these carried sample barcodes and UMIs. TCRdb ran MiXCR on the 5' RACE reads and lists one entry per CDR3 protein. The table has 200,000 to 250,000 distinct CDR3 sequences, 9.4% seen once; the top ten hold roughly a fifth. Concerning this clonotype itself: The antigen is not known.

The source material was PBMCs or a T cell subset sorted from them (not recorded which). This TCR was recovered from a young man who had mild COVID-19 (a few samples of this study predate the infection). Cell type and time point are not known.

The CDR3 here is CASRRGDRFLYEQYV. CDR3 nucleotide sequence: TGTGCCAGCAGAAGGGGAGACAGGTTTCTCTACGAGCAGTACGTC. The chain combines TRBV2 with TRBJ2-7, with D possibly matching TRBD1 (6 bases). Trimming pared 6 bases from V and 3 bases from J, leaving 18 bases between. CDR1 is SNHLY, CDR2 FYNNEI, per germline. CDR3 length: 15 residues.